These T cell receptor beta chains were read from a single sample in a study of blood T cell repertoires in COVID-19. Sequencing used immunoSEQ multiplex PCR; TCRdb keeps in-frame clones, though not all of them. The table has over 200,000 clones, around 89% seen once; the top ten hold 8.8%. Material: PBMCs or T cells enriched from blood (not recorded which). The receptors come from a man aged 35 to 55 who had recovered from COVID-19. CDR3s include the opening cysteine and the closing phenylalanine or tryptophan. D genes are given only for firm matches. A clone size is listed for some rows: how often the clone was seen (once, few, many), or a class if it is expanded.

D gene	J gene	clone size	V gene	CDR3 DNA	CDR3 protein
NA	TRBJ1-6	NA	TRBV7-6	TGTGCCAGCAGCGCACAGGGAAAGAGTAATTCACCCCTCCACTTT	CASSAQGKSNSPLHF
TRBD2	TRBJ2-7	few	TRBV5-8	TGTGCCAGCACCCCCGGTTGGGAAGCGGGAGTTACCGAGCAGTACTTC	CASTPGWEAGVTEQYF
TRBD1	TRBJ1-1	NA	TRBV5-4	TGTGCCAGCAGCTCGACAGGGGAGAACACTGAAGCTTTCTTT	CASSSTGENTEAFF
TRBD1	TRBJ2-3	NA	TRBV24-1	TGTGCCACCAGCCGCCGTGGGACAGGGGGGTTTGCTACGACAGATACGCAGTATTTT	CATSRRGTGGFATTDTQYF
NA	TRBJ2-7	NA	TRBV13	TGTGCCAGCAGGAACAGGGCCCTCTACGAGCAGTACTTC	CASRNRALYEQYF
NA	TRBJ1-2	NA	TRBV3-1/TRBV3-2	TGTGCCAGCAGCCAAGGGGAGGGAGACTATGGCTACACCTTC	CASSQGEGDYGYTF
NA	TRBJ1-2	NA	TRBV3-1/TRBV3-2	TGTGCCAGCAGCCAAGGGCCCTCTCCCTATGGCTACACCTTC	CASSQGPSPYGYTF
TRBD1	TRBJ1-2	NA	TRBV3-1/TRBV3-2	TGTGCCAGCAGCAGGACAGGGGGCTATGGCTACACCTTC	CASSRTGGYGYTF
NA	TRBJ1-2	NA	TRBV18	TGTGCCAGCTCCCCAGCAGCACAGTTAGCTAACTATGGCTACACCTTC	CASSPAAQLANYGYTF
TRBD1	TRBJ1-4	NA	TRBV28	TGTGCCAGCAGTTTATATGGGACAGGGATGGTCGCAACTAATGAAAAACTGTTTTTT	CASSLYGTGMVATNEKLFF
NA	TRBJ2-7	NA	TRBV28	TGTGCCAGCATCCGGACAGTGGGCTCCTACGAGCAGTACTTC	CASIRTVGSYEQYF
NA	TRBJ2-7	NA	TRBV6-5	TGTGCCAGCAGACGAACCTCGGACGAGCAGTACTTC	CASRRTSDEQYF
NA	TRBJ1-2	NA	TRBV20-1	TGCAGTGCTAGTCTGGGGGGACGGAATGGCTACACCTTC	CSASLGGRNGYTF
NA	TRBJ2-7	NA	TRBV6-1	TGTGCCAGCAGTGAAGCGTACAGGTTTCCCTACGAGCAGTACTTC	CASSEAYRFPYEQYF
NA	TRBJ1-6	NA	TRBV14	TGTGCCAGCAGCCAAGTGGCGGGGGCAAATTCACCCCTCCACTTT	CASSQVAGANSPLHF
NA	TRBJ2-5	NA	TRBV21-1	TGTGCCAGCAACCGGGACAGAGAACCCCAAGAGACCCAGTACTTC	CASNRDREPQETQYF
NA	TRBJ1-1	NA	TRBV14	TGTGCCAGCAGCCAAAACAGACAGCTGAACACTGAAGCTTTCTTT	CASSQNRQLNTEAFF
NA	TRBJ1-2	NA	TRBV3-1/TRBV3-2	TGTGCCAGCAGCCAAATAAGTGGGCAGGCGGGACCCTATGGCTACACCTTC	CASSQISGQAGPYGYTF
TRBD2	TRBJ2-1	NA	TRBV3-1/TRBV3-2	TGTGCCAGCAGCCGCCCGGCCGGGACTAGGGGGATCTTC	CASSRPAGTRGIF
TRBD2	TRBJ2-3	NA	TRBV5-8	TGTGCCAGCAGCTTGTTCTCCGCGGGAGGAGTTGTAGATACGCAGTATTTT	CASSLFSAGGVVDTQYF
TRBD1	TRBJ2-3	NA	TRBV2	TGTGCCAGCAGCGCTGACAGGGGTGGCCCAGATACGCAGTATTTT	CASSADRGGPDTQYF
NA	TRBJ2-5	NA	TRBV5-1	TGCGCCAGCAGCTTGGGGAAAGAGGGAGTTTGGGGAGAGACCCAGTACTTC	CASSLGKEGVWGETQYF
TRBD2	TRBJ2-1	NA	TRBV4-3	TGCGCCAGCAGCCCCCGTGGACTAGCGGGAGGGCTAGGACGGGGCGAGCAGTTCTTC	CASSPRGLAGGLGRGEQFF
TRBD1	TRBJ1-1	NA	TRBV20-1	TGCAGTGCTAGTTCCGGTCTTTGGGGGACAGGGTTCACTGAAGCTTTCTTT	CSASSGLWGTGFTEAFF
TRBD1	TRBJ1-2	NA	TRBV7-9	TGTGCCAGCAGCTTAAGAGGGACAGGGTATTCTGGGCTCTATGGCTACACCTTC	CASSLRGTGYSGLYGYTF
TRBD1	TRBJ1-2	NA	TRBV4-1	TGCGCCAGCAGCCCCGACAGGGACTATGGCTACACCTTC	CASSPDRDYGYTF
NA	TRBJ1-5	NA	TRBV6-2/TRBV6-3	TGTGCCAGCAGTAGCAATGGGCTTAATCAGCCCCAGCATTTT	CASSSNGLNQPQHF
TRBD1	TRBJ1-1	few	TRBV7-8	TGTGCCAGCATGACAGGGGCCCCGTTCATGAACACTGAAGCTTTCTTT	CASMTGAPFMNTEAFF
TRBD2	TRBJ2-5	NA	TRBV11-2	TGTGCCAGCAGCAAAACTGCGAGGGGTAGCGGGGGGCTAAAAGAGACCCAGTACTTC	CASSKTARGSGGLKETQYF
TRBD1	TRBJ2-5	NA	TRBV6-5	TGTGCCAGCAGGGACTCCCGGGACAGGGTCGAGACCCAGTACTTC	CASRDSRDRVETQYF
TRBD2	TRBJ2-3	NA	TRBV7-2	TGTGCCAGCACCATTAGCGGGATTGGCACAGATACGCAGTATTTT	CASTISGIGTDTQYF
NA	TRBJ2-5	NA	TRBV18	TGTGCCAGCTCACCACCGGTCGGAGAGACCCAGTACTTC	CASSPPVGETQYF
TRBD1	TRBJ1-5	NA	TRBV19	TGTGCCAGTAGTATTTACAGGGGACATAGCAATCAGCCCCAGCATTTT	CASSIYRGHSNQPQHF
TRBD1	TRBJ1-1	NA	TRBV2	TGTGCCAGCAAACGATCCAGGGGGCGAGGCATGAACACTGAAGCTTTCTTT	CASKRSRGRGMNTEAFF
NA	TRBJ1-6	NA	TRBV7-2	TGTGCCAGCAGCTTATTTGATTCGTACTCTATCGATTCACCCCTCCACTTT	CASSLFDSYSIDSPLHF
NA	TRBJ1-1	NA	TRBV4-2	TGTGCCAGCAGCCAAGGGAGGGGTGAGTTTACTGAAGCTTTCTTT	CASSQGRGEFTEAFF
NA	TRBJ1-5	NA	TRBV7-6	TGTGCCAGCAGCTTACCCCCCTTGGCAGTTTATAGCAATCAGCCCCAGCATTTT	CASSLPPLAVYSNQPQHF
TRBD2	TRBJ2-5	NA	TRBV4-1	TGCGCCAGCAGCAGAACTAGCGGGGCCATCCAAGAGACCCAGTACTTC	CASSRTSGAIQETQYF
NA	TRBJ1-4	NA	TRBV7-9	TGTGCCAGCAGCTTAGGGCTCGGCGCCGGAGGAGAAAAACTGTTTTTT	CASSLGLGAGGEKLFF
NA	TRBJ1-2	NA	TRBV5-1	TGCGCCAGCAGCCAAGTCGGACAGCACTATGGCTACACCTTC	CASSQVGQHYGYTF
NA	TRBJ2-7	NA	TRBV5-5	TGTGCCAGCAGCCTACAGGTCTTTGGATCCTACGAGCAGTACTTC	CASSLQVFGSYEQYF
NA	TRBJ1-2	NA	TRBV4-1	TGCGCCAGCAGCCAATCCGACAGGCACTATGGCTACACCTTC	CASSQSDRHYGYTF
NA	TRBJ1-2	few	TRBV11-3	TGTGCCAGCAGCTTAGATCCCACAGAGACTAACTATGGCTACACCTTC	CASSLDPTETNYGYTF
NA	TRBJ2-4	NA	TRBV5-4	TGTGCCAGCAGCTCAGGGATGGGGGCCAAAAACATTCAGTACTTC	CASSSGMGAKNIQYF
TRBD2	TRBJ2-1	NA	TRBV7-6	TGTGCCAGCAGCTCCGGGACTAGCGGGTGGAACTCCTACAATGAGCAGTTCTTC	CASSSGTSGWNSYNEQFF
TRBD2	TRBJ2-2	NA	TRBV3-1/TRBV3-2	TGTGCCAGCAGCGAAAGACTAGCGGGGGCAACGCCCGGGGAGCTGTTTTTT	CASSERLAGATPGELFF
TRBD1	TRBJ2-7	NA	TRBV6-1	TGTGCCAGCAGTGAAGTGGGACAGTCCTACGAGCAGTACTTC	CASSEVGQSYEQYF
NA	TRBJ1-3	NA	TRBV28	TGTGCCAGCAGCACCATCGGGAGGAGAAACACCATATATTTT	CASSTIGRRNTIYF
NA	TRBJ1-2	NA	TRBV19	TGTGCGAGCGATCAGGGGCCGGATTCCGACTATGGCTACACCTTC	CASDQGPDSDYGYTF
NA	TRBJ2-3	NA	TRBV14	TGTGCCAGCAGCCAAGTAGGAGGGGAGGGCACAGATACGCAGTATTTT	CASSQVGGEGTDTQYF
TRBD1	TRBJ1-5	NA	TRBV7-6	TGTGCCAGCAGCCCACAGGGGACTTCTAGCAATCAGCCCCAGCATTTT	CASSPQGTSSNQPQHF
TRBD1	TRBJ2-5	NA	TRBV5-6	TGTGCCAGCAGCCTAACAGGGGGAGGTGAGACCCAGTACTTC	CASSLTGGGETQYF
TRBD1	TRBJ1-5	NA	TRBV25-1	TGTGCCAGCAGTAAGTACAGGGGGCGGGTCGGCAATCAGCCCCAGCATTTT	CASSKYRGRVGNQPQHF